Listed here is a single T cell receptor beta chain. The entry originates in a study of blood T cell repertoires in COVID-19. Study context: Researchers got acute and convalescent COVID-19 samples from the United States, Italy and Spain. Nucleic acid was either cDNA or gDNA, and it came from T cells, B-cell-depleted T cells, or PBMCs.

The CDR3 totals 12 residues. The trim removed 7 bases at V and 2 bases at J, leaving 2 bases unmatched. Germline loops: CDR1 SGHRS, CDR2 YFSETQ. Original methodology: Reference gene primers were amplified, and this amplification served to estimate nucleated cell counts. Libraries were prepared by immunoSEQ multiplex PCR; TCRdb keeps only in-frame clonotypes and omits some of them. V and J calls and clone size follow that table, whereas D and trimming were derived from the DNA. This sample has 130,000 or so clones, with about 91% found just once. The sample was peripheral blood. The clonotype was recovered from a man between 45 and 60 years old with acute or convalescent COVID-19. The chain recombines TRBV5-1 with TRBJ2-5; 7 nucleotides line up with TRBD1. As DNA, the CDR3 is TGCGCCAGCGGGACAGAGCAAGAGACCCAGTACTTC. It specifies CASGTEQETQYF.